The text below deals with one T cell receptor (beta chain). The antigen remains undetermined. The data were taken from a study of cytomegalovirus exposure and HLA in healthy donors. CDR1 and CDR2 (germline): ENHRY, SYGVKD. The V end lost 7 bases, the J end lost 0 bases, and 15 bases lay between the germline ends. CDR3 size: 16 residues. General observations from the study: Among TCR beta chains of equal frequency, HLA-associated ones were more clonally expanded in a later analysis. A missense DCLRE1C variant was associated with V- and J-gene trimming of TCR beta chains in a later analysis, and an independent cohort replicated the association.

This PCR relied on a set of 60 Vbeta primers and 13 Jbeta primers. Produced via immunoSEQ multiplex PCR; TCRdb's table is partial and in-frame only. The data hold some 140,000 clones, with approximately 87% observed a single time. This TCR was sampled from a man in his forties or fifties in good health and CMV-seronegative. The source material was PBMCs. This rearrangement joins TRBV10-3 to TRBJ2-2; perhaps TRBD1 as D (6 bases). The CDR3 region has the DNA TGTGCCATCAATCGCGGGCAGGGGACGAACACCGGGGAGCTGTTTTTT. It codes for CAINRGQGTNTGELFF.